The 27 T cell receptor beta chains below were found in one sample sequenced in a study of regulatory T cells in long-lasting Graves disease. Arm-PCR of CDR3 regions with iRepertoire HTBI primers generated TCR beta libraries. MiXCR, applied by TCRdb to the multiplex PCR reads, yields one record per CDR3 protein. The sample comprises under 450,000 distinct CDR3 sequences, roughly 10% of which are singletons, and approximately 20% rests with the top ten. Time point indicated: newly diagnosed GD, antithyroid drugs for less than 3 months. Extracted PBMC RNA gave rise to the TCR library. This sample also appeared in a second study, on T cells in Graves' hyperthyroidism and ophthalmopathy.

Sequencing used peripheral blood mononuclear cells (PBMCs), obtained at new diagnosis, from a patient treated with antithyroid drugs. The receptors were sampled from a woman aged 18-30 years with Graves disease.

This clonotype was picked up many times. V usage is TRBV12-3 or TRBV12-4 and J usage is TRBJ2-7; 11 bases line up with TRBD1. This CDR3 region has 13 residues. V shed 3 bases, J shed 6 bases, and the junction held 1 base outside the gene matches. DNA of the CDR3: TGTGCCAGCAGTTTTGGGACAGGGGGCGAGCAGTACTTC. It translates to CASSFGTGGEQYF.

This clonotype occurred many times. The V gene is TRBV3-1, the J gene TRBJ1-1, with D possibly TRBD1 on 6 matching bases. There are 15 residues in the CDR3. Germline V lookup: CDR1 LGHDT, CDR2 YNNKEL (reference sequence). V lost 1 base to trimming and J lost 5 bases, with 14 bases between them. This CDR3 reads CASSQAWGADTEAFF. The CDR3 DNA follows: TGTGCCAGCAGCCAAGCATGGGGGGCGGATACTGAAGCTTTCTTT.

A remark on this clonotype: A single base separates this from a much larger clone, so it may be a read error. The chain couples TRBV18 to TRBJ2-7; D is undetermined. V was shortened by 0 bases and J by 2 bases, with 11 bases between the two germline ends. Germline V gene data show CDR1 as KGHSH and CDR2 as LQKENI. CDR3 length equals 15 residues. The CDR3 region has the DNA TGTGCCAGCTCACCACCATCCAATGGGGCCTACGAGCAGTACTTC. Translated, it gives CASSPPSNGAYEQYF.

This clonotype was seen a handful of times. The gene calls are TRBV12-3 or TRBV12-4 and TRBJ1-1; D ambiguous. The CDR3 is 13 amino acids. Between the trimmed V and J ends, which lost 3 bases and 6 bases, there was a span of 11 bases. In DNA, the CDR3 is TGTGCCAGCAGTTTGCGTTTGGCGTCTGAAGCTTTCTTT. It yields the protein CASSLRLASEAFF.

This clonotype was detected ten times or more. This rearrangement joins TRBV28 to TRBJ1-4, with 7 bases that match TRBD1. CDR3 length: 17 residues. Germline CDR1 and CDR2: MDHEN and SYDVKM. V was clipped by 5 bases and J by 0 bases; unmatched bases: 9. CDR3 in DNA: TGTGCCAGCAGTCCTATATGGGACAGTGCAACTAATGAAAAACTGTTTTTT. As protein: CASSPIWDSATNEKLFF.

At least ten counts were recorded for this clonotype. The rearrangement uses TRBV5-1 and TRBJ2-7; D gene uncertain. The V and J ends lost 0 bases and 0 bases respectively, with 7 bases between them. Germline CDR1 reads SGHRS; CDR2 reads YFSETQ. The CDR3 has 14 amino acids. CDR3 amino acids: CASSLGANSYEQYF. In nucleotides, the CDR3 is TGCGCCAGCAGCTTGGGGGCTAACTCCTACGAGCAGTACTTC.

Notes on this clonotype: Possible read error: a much larger clone is one base away. This chain connects TRBV5-8 to TRBJ2-3; 11 bases align to TRBD1. The CDR3 length is 14 residues. Germline V gene sequence: CDR1 SGHTS, CDR2 YDEGEE. The DNA for the CDR3 is TGTGCCAGCAGCTTAGGACAGGGGGCAGATACGCGGTATTTT. Protein: CASSLGQGADTRYF.

As for this clonotype: An end of the junction does not agree with germline; a read error may underlie this. V is TRBV11-2 and J is TRBJ1-2; D is undetermined. The CDR3 totals 15 residues. Per germline, CDR1 SGHAT and CDR2 FQNNGV. The CDR3 DNA reads TGTGCCAGCAGCCCCGGGCGGGTTTACAACTATGGCTGCACCTTC. This sequence encodes CASSPGRVYNYGCTF.

This clonotype was detected many times. The chain has TRBV4-3 and TRBJ1-6, with D possibly being TRBD1 (6 bases). The germline V gene has CDR1 LGHNA and CDR2 YSLEER. This CDR3 comprises 17 residues. V lost 0 bases, J lost 8 bases, and 17 bases lay in between. As DNA, the CDR3 is TGCGCCAGCAGCCAAGATCAGGGGCCGACAGGCGATTCACCCCTCCACTTT. Protein sequence: CASSQDQGPTGDSPLHF.

This clonotype was seen a handful of times. The chain is built from TRBV19 and TRBJ1-6; D is ambiguous. The CDR3 is 18 residues long. The germline V gene has CDR1 LNHDA and CDR2 SQIVND (reference sequence). V lost 2 bases, J lost 13 bases, and 27 bases lay in between. The CDR3 DNA sequence: TGTGCCAGTAGTATAAGGAGCTGGGCAGAGAGAAAGAAGTTTCCCCTCCACTTT. Protein sequence: CASSIRSWAERKKFPLHF.

There are many counts of this clonotype. The rearrangement uses TRBV18 and TRBJ1-5; 9 nucleotides line up with TRBD1. This CDR3 contains 16 residues. Germline V lookup: CDR1 KGHSH, CDR2 LQKENI. V lost 3 bases and J lost 4; bases outside the gene matches: 7. This CDR3 reads CASSPRDRAFNQPQHF. CDR3 DNA: TGTGCCAGCTCACCCCGGGACAGGGCATTTAATCAGCCCCAGCATTTT.

The table lists this clonotype with a few counts. Just one base apart from a much larger clone, this may be a read error. The J gene is TRBJ1-1, the V gene TRBV12-3 or TRBV12-4; perhaps TRBD1 as D (5 bases). The CDR3 covers 15 residues. CDR3 in amino acids: CASMGADSLNTEASF. The CDR3 nucleotides are TGTGCCAGCATGGGAGCCGACAGCCTGAACACTGAAGCTTCCTTT.

This clonotype was observed at least ten times. The rearrangement joins TRBV18 to TRBJ2-7; 11 nucleotides line up with TRBD1. The CDR3 covers 15 residues. V lost 3 bases and J lost 3; bases outside the gene matches: 4. The germline V gene encodes CDR1 KGHSH and CDR2 LQKENI. The CDR3 DNA reads as TGTGCCAGCTCACCTCGGGGACAGGGGGTCTACGAGCAGTACTTC. Its protein is CASSPRGQGVYEQYF.

V gene TRBV5-8 combines with J gene TRBJ1-2; TRBD1 matches at 8 bases. This CDR3 has 17 amino acids. Per germline, CDR1 SGHTS and CDR2 YDEGEE. V gave up 1 base and J gave up 2 bases; unmatched junction bases: 10. The CDR3: CASSLTTGRGRNYGYTF. CDR3 bases: TGTGCCAGCAGCTTGACAACGGGCAGGGGGCGAAACTATGGCTACACCTTC.

To note about this clonotype: A much larger clone differs by one base, so this may be a read error. The CDR3 region has the DNA TGCATCGCCAGGAAACAGGGTGGCGGTGAGCAGTACTTC. Protein: CIARKQGGGEQYF. J is TRBJ2-7 and V is TRBV29-1, with D possibly being TRBD1 (6 bases). This CDR3 region has 13 residues. The germline gives CDR1 SQVTM, CDR2 ANQGSEA.

To note about this clonotype: A much larger clone sits a single nucleotide away, making a read error possible. The rearrangement joins TRBV11-3 to TRBJ2-1, with D possibly being TRBD2 (5 bases). With the DNA end fitting TRBJ2-5 better, the J assignment may be wrong. This CDR3 region has 15 residues. The germline V gene encodes CDR1 SGHNT and CDR2 YENEEA. The CDR3 DNA reads TGTGCCGGAGGTAGTCTCATCGAGACACAAGATACCCAGTACTTC. Protein sequence: CAGGSLIETQDTQYF.

The V call is TRBV3-1, the J call TRBJ2-5, with 7 nucleotides matching TRBD1. The CDR3 sequence is 15 residues long. Trimming took 3 bases from V and 3 from J; bases not matched to a gene: 7. Germline V gene lookup returns CDR1 LGHDT and CDR2 YNNKEL (reference sequence). CDR3 protein: CASSHVTGVEETQYF. In DNA, the CDR3 is TGTGCCAGCAGCCATGTCACAGGGGTGGAAGAGACCCAGTACTTC.

CDR3 coding DNA: TGTGCCAGCAGCCCCATGGGGCTAGCGGGCATCCAAGAGACCCAGTACTTC. Its translation is CASSPMGLAGIQETQYF. J is TRBJ2-5 and V is TRBV3-1; 8 bases align to TRBD2. The CDR3 extends over 17 amino acids. V gave up 4 bases and J gave up 1 base; unmatched junction bases: 11. Germline CDR1 reads LGHDT; CDR2 reads YNNKEL (reference sequence).

This clonotype was observed at least ten times. The rearrangement joins TRBV6-5 to TRBJ2-5; D ambiguous. The V and J ends lost 4 bases and 2 bases respectively, with 11 bases between them. CDR3 length equals 14 residues. From germline, CDR1 is MNHEY and CDR2 SVGAGI. The CDR3 bases are TGTGCCAGCAGTTTCTCGGGCAAGCAAGAGACCCAGTACTTC. Translated: CASSFSGKQETQYF.

This chain connects TRBV5-4 to TRBJ1-1, with D perhaps TRBD1 (5 bases). CDR1 is SGHNT and CDR2 is YYREEE in the germline V gene (reference sequence). CDR3 length: 15 residues. Trimming removed 6 bases at V and 5 bases at J, with 20 bases between. CDR3 in amino acids: CASTARERGRTEAFF. In DNA form, the CDR3 reads TGTGCCAGCACCGCTCGTGAGCGGGGGAGGACTGAAGCTTTCTTT.

The V call is TRBV25-1, the J call TRBJ1-2; 9 nucleotides match TRBD1. The ends lost 2 bases at V and 6 bases at J; junction bases unmatched: 7. The CDR3 extends over 15 amino acids. CDR1 is MGHDK and CDR2 is SYGVNS in the germline V gene. Here the CDR3 DNA reads TGTGCCAGCAGTGAACTGACAGGGGGATTCGATGGCTACACCTTC. Translating gives CASSELTGGFDGYTF.

This clonotype came up many times. One end of the junction is discordant with germline, which a read error may explain. The chain carries TRBV28 and TRBJ2-7; a weak D match, TRBD1 (6 bases). CDR3 length equals 12 residues. Germline assignment: CDR1 MDHEN and CDR2 SYDVKM. In nucleotides, the CDR3 is TGTGCCAGCAGTCTAATTACAGGGAGTAGAAACTTC. Protein: CASSLITGSRNF.

The chain links TRBV19 to TRBJ2-2; no clear D gene. The germline V gene has CDR1 LNHDA and CDR2 SQIVND (reference sequence). V lost 5 bases and J lost 1, with 17 bases in between. This CDR3 is 17 amino acids long. The CDR3 DNA reads TGTGCCAGTAGTTACACCCACAGAGACTGGAACACCGGGGAGCTGTTTTTT. Translation: CASSYTHRDWNTGELFF.

The V gene is TRBV19, the J gene TRBJ2-2; perhaps TRBD1 as D (5 bases). Germline V gene sequence: CDR1 LNHDA, CDR2 SQIVND (reference sequence). V lost 4 bases, J lost 2 bases, and 14 bases lay in between. CDR3 length equals 16 residues. The chain's CDR3 is CASSRQSSSNTGELFF. CDR3 nucleotides: TGTGCCAGTAGTAGACAGAGCAGTTCCAACACCGGGGAGCTGTTTTTT.

In this sample, this clonotype turned up many times. This sequence joins TRBV11-2 and TRBJ1-1; no clear D gene. This CDR3 has 14 residues. The germline V gene has CDR1 SGHAT and CDR2 FQNNGV. Trimming removed 5 bases at V and 7 bases at J, with 17 bases between. CDR3 nucleotide sequence: TGTGCCAGCAGCCCCCGTGTCGGGTCAGGTGAAGCTTTCTTT. It encodes CASSPRVGSGEAFF.

This clonotype has at least ten counts. The chain couples TRBV5-5 to TRBJ1-2; maybe TRBD1 (5 bases). V was clipped by 4 bases and J by 8 bases, with 15 bases between them. Germline V lookup: CDR1 SGHKS, CDR2 YYEKEE (reference sequence). The CDR3 totals 13 residues. CDR3 DNA: TGTGCCAGCAGCCACCCCAGGGTTTGGGGCTACACCTTC. Its protein is CASSHPRVWGYTF.

This clonotype was seen ten or more times. J is TRBJ1-5 and V is TRBV18; D gene uncertain. V lost 8 bases and J lost 0, with 8 bases in between. Germline CDR1 and CDR2: KGHSH and LQKENI. The CDR3 totals 13 residues. The CDR3 spells CASTFNSNQPQHF. CDR3 DNA sequence: TGTGCCAGCACCTTTAATAGCAATCAGCCCCAGCATTTT. Full variable domain (outside the CDR3, taken from reference TRBV18 and TRBJ1-5): NAGVMQNPRHLVRRRGQEARLRCSPMKGHSHVYWYRQLPEEGLKFMVYLQKENIIDESGMPKERFSAEFPKEGPSILRIQQVVRGDSAAYFCASTFNSNQPQHFGDGTRLSIL.